Shown below are 10 T cell receptor beta chains from a single sample sequenced in a study of blood T cell repertoires in COVID-19. The protocol was immunoSEQ multiplex PCR, while the TCRdb copy is restricted to in-frame clones and leaves out a portion. In the table there are hundreds of thousands of clones, 75% to 90% of which are singletons. The sequencing input was peripheral blood. The receptors stem from a woman between 18 and 29 years old with acute or convalescent COVID-19.

Comments on this clone: Other DNA sequences in this sample translate to the same CDR3. J is TRBJ1-3 and V is TRBV19, with D maybe TRBD1 (5 bases). There are 16 residues in the CDR3. The germline V gene has CDR1 LNHDA and CDR2 SQIVND (reference sequence). The V gene lost 2 bases and the J gene lost 0 bases, with 11 bases spanning the gap. The CDR3 nucleotides read TGTGCCAGTAGTATAATGGGGCAAAGCTCTGGAAACACCATATATTTT. Protein sequence: CASSIMGQSSGNTIYF.

Remarks on this clone: Different DNA sequences within this sample yield the same CDR3. The chain recombines TRBV12-3 or TRBV12-4 with TRBJ2-7; TRBD2 might be the D (5 bases). V was pared by 6 bases and J by 6 bases, with 12 bases between. This CDR3 spans 12 amino acids. The DNA for the CDR3 is TGTGCCAGCAGCCTGTCCCGGGGCGAGCAGTACTTC. It codes for CASSLSRGEQYF.

V usage is TRBV28 and J usage is TRBJ1-5; possible D gene TRBD1, 6 bases. Trimming removed 6 bases from V and 7 bases from J, with 22 bases in between. CDR3 length equals 16 residues. CDR1 and CDR2 (germline): MDHEN, SYDVKM. CDR3 loop: CASRPRTGRRGQPQHF. The CDR3 region has the DNA TGTGCCAGCAGGCCTCGTACAGGGCGGCGCGGGCAGCCCCAGCATTTT.

With respect to this clone: Other DNA sequences in this sample translate to the same CDR3. The J gene is TRBJ2-3, the V gene TRBV6-5; D possibly corresponds to TRBD2 (5 bases). Trimming cost V 2 bases and J 5 bases, with 5 bases left between them. Germline-derived CDR1 and CDR2 are MNHEY and SVGAGI. The CDR3 covers 12 residues. CDR3 DNA: TGTGCCAGCAGTTACGAGGGAGATACGCAGTATTTT. As protein: CASSYEGDTQYF.

The chain has TRBV3-1 (or the pseudogene TRBV3-2) and TRBJ2-7, with D unclear. The CDR3 totals 13 residues. V lost 4 bases, J lost 6 bases, and 13 bases lay in between. Germline values: CDR1 LGHDT, CDR2 YNNKEL (reference sequence). This CDR3 is CASSPLPSAEQYF. As DNA, the CDR3 is TGTGCCAGCAGCCCGCTACCCTCCGCCGAGCAGTACTTC.

The chain is built from TRBV9 and TRBJ1-1, with a tentative D call TRBD1 (5 bases). CDR1 and CDR2 from the germline V gene are SGDLS and YYNGEE. V gave up 4 bases and J gave up 0 bases, with 16 bases separating them. The CDR3 spans 16 residues. This CDR3 is CASSPRRGTLNTEAFF. The DNA for the CDR3 is TGTGCCAGCAGCCCGCGGAGGGGAACCTTGAACACTGAAGCTTTCTTT.

V usage is TRBV30 and J usage is TRBJ1-5; no reliable D call. Trimming took off 0 bases at V and 1 base at J, with 19 bases between the two ends. Per the germline V gene, CDR1 is GTSNPN and CDR2 is SVGIG (reference sequence). This CDR3 is 18 amino acids long. In DNA form, the CDR3 reads TGTGCCTGGAGTGTGAGGTCCCCAGCCCCTATAAGCAATCAGCCCCAGCATTTT. As protein: CAWSVRSPAPISNQPQHF. The full variable domain, with the rest looked up from reference TRBV30 and TRBJ1-5, is SQTIHQWPATLVQPVGSPLSLECTVEGTSNPNLYWYRQAAGRGLQLLFYSVGIGQISSEVPQNLSASRPQDRQFILSSKKLLLSDSGFYLCAWSVRSPAPISNQPQHFGDGTRLSIL.

The chain is built from TRBV5-1 and TRBJ2-3; 11 positions agree with TRBD2. The J segment lost 5 bases and the V segment lost 2 bases, leaving 1 base of the junction unmatched. The CDR3 totals 14 residues. Germline V CDR1 and CDR2: SGHRS, YFSETQ. This chain's CDR3 is CASSLLAGEDTQYF. DNA of the CDR3: TGCGCCAGCAGCTTACTAGCGGGGGAAGATACGCAGTATTTT. Complete variable domain (other parts from reference TRBV5-1 and TRBJ2-3): KAGVTQTPRYLIKTRGQQVTLSCSPISGHRSVSWYQQTPGQGLQFLFEYFSETQRNKGNFPGRFSGRQFSNSRSEMNVSTLELGDSALYLCASSLLAGEDTQYFGPGTRLTVL.

V is TRBV19 and J is TRBJ2-1; weak D call: TRBD2 (6 bases). The CDR3 extends over 13 amino acids. With 7 bases removed from V and 8 bases from J, the gap between germline ends came to 15 bases. The germline V gene encodes CDR1 LNHDA and CDR2 SQIVND (reference sequence). The CDR3 region is CASTRWGGDEQFF. The CDR3 nucleotides are TGTGCCAGTACACGATGGGGAGGCGATGAGCAGTTCTTC.

The chain carries TRBV7-8 and TRBJ2-1; 7 nucleotides match TRBD2. The V and J ends lost 7 bases and 6 bases, in that order; junction bases with no gene match: 12. In germline, CDR1 is SGHVS, CDR2 FQNEAQ. This CDR3 has 15 residues. The CDR3 is CASTPRLAVGNEQFF. The CDR3 nucleotides are TGTGCCAGCACCCCCCGACTAGCCGTAGGCAATGAGCAGTTCTTC.